This T cell receptor (beta chain) was profiled in a study of radiotherapy plus CTLA-4 blockade in lung cancer. Study in general: Disease control was seen in around 31% of patients, objective responses in roughly 17%.

As for this clone: Its antigen is not identified.

Repertoires were generated with immunoSEQ multiplex PCR, while TCRdb's copy carries only in-frame clones and drops some. The repertoire consists of about 120,000 clones, with 78% occurring once and the leading ten covering 4.5% to 6.5%. The study treated chemo-refractory metastatic non-small-cell lung cancer patients with focal radiation plus ipilimumab CTLA-4 blockade. Whole-study findings and limits: Clones of tumor-derived TCRs expanded in blood after radiotherapy plus ipilimumab. Response was reportedly best predicted by early blood T cell clone dynamics, with interferon-beta.

The input for sequencing was peripheral blood, taken from a patient treated with radiotherapy plus ipilimumab. The source is a human donor with non-small cell lung cancer who had a partial response to radiotherapy plus ipilimumab.

For the CDR3, the DNA is TGTGCCTGGGAACAGGGGATCGATCAGCCCCAGCATTTT. Its protein product is CAWEQGIDQPQHF. The V and J genes are TRBV30 and TRBJ1-5; 7 nucleotides agree with TRBD1. CDR3 length: 13 amino acids. V shed 5 bases, J shed 5 bases, and the junction held 6 bases outside the gene matches. From germline, CDR1 is GTSNPN and CDR2 SVGIG (reference sequence).